Listed below are T cell receptor beta chains from one sample, sequenced in a study of cytomegalovirus exposure and HLA in healthy donors. The protocol was immunoSEQ multiplex PCR, while the TCRdb copy is restricted to in-frame clones and leaves out a portion. The data show some 150,000 clones, 82% seen once. The sequencing input was PBMCs. These receptors were taken from a woman aged 50 to 60 in good health and CMV-seropositive. The CDR3 runs from the conserved cysteine through the conserved F or W. A D gene is named only where the DNA matches it firmly. Expanded clones are given a class, and other clones once, few, many or no size at all.

.	TRBD1	TRBV2	TRBJ2-7	TGTGCCAGCAGTCGGGACAGGGGGGACCTGGAGCAGTACTTC	CASSRDRGDLEQYF
few	TRBD1	TRBV6-1	TRBJ2-1	TGTGCCAGCGTTTCCGGGACAGTCTCCTACAATGAGCAGTTCTTC	CASVSGTVSYNEQFF
.	.	TRBV5-1	TRBJ1-1	TGCGCCAGCAGCCCCGAGGGGAACACTGAAGCTTTCTTT	CASSPEGNTEAFF
.	.	TRBV20-1	TRBJ2-1	TGCAGTGCTCCTTTGAATGAGCAGTTCTTC	CSAPLNEQFF
.	.	TRBV6-6	TRBJ2-5	TGTGCCAGCAGGAATACAGAGTACCAAGAGACCCAGTACTTC	CASRNTEYQETQYF
once	.	TRBV6-1	TRBJ1-5	TGTGCCAGCACTTTGGGCCGTCGAGGCAATCAGCCCCAGCATTTT	CASTLGRRGNQPQHF
.	.	TRBV21-1	TRBJ2-1	TGTGCCAGCAGCAAAGCAAGAGCGGGAGCCTGGCATGGTGAGCAGTTCTTC	CASSKARAGAWHGEQFF
.	.	TRBV5-1	TRBJ2-7	TGCGCCAGCGGAGCGGGCCGGGTGGGGGAAGTCTACGAGCAGTACTTC	CASGAGRVGEVYEQYF
.	.	TRBV27	TRBJ2-7	TGTGCCAGCGCCAGGACTTACTCCTACGAGCAGTACTTC	CASARTYSYEQYF
once	TRBD1	TRBV5-1	TRBJ1-6	TGCGCCAGCAGCATGGGACAGGGAAATTCACCCCTCCACTTT	CASSMGQGNSPLHF
.	TRBD2	TRBV7-6	TRBJ2-5	TGTGCCAGCGGACCCGGCGGGGGGACCCAGTACTTC	CASGPGGGTQYF
once	TRBD1	TRBV2	TRBJ1-1	TGTGCCAGCAAACCGGGACAGGGACAAGGTTTGGCTTTCTTT	CASKPGQGQGLAFF
few	.	TRBV29-1	TRBJ2-7	TGCAGCGTCTTCTCCCGGGCCGAGGGCTTCTCCTACGAGCAGTACTTC	CSVFSRAEGFSYEQYF
few	.	TRBV27	TRBJ2-7	TGTGCCAGCAGTTTATCTCCTTGGGCCGGCTACGAGCAGTACTTC	CASSLSPWAGYEQYF
few	.	TRBV4-2	TRBJ1-5	TGTGCCAGCAGCCAAGGGCCGGCGGATCAGCCCCAGCATTTT	CASSQGPADQPQHF
.	.	TRBV7-2	TRBJ1-1	TGTGCCAGCAGCATCTACAGGGTCCTAGCGGTGGAAGCTTTCTTT	CASSIYRVLAVEAFF
once	.	TRBV6-6	TRBJ2-5	TGTGCCAGCAGTTACAATCCCAGGGTGGGTGAAGAGACCCAGTACTTC	CASSYNPRVGEETQYF
.	.	TRBV7-9	TRBJ1-5	TGTGCCAGCAGCTCCAGCGGAGGTTCGCCCCAGCATTTT	CASSSSGGSPQHF
.	TRBD1	TRBV4-1	TRBJ1-2	TGCGCCAGCAGCCAAGCCCAAACCTATGGGACAGACTATGGCTACACCTTC	CASSQAQTYGTDYGYTF
.	.	TRBV9	TRBJ1-5	TGTGCCAGCAGCCCGACTGCCCGGGGCAATCAGCCCCAGCATTTT	CASSPTARGNQPQHF
once	.	TRBV5-1	TRBJ1-2	TGCGCCAGCAGCTCGTTTGGCTTGGGACAAACTAACTATGGCTACACCTTC	CASSSFGLGQTNYGYTF
.	TRBD2	TRBV19	TRBJ2-1	TGTGCCAGTAGTCGGACTAGCGGGTACAATGAGCAGTTCTTC	CASSRTSGYNEQFF
.	TRBD2	TRBV2	TRBJ2-7	TGTGCCAGCACGCGGGAGGGGTTCTACGAGCAGTACTTC	CASTREGFYEQYF
.	.	TRBV7-2	TRBJ1-5	TGTGCCAGCAGCTTAGGCCGTAGTCAGCCCCAGCATTTT	CASSLGRSQPQHF
.	.	TRBV6-6	TRBJ2-7	TGTGCCAGCAGTTCCACGGACGGGGACTCCTACGAGCAGTACTTC	CASSSTDGDSYEQYF
.	.	TRBV2	TRBJ2-1	TGTGCCAGCAGTGAAGGATTAGCGGTAGATGAGCAGTTCTTC	CASSEGLAVDEQFF
.	.	TRBV6-5	TRBJ1-2	TGTGCCAGCAGTTTAAAGGGGGAAGGCTACACCTTC	CASSLKGEGYTF
.	TRBD1	TRBV5-8	TRBJ2-7	TGTGCCAGCATTACCCGACAGGGGAGGAACGAGCAGTACTTC	CASITRQGRNEQYF
.	.	TRBV6-1	TRBJ1-2	TGTGCCAGCAATCCCACAGGGATAGATGGCTACACCTTC	CASNPTGIDGYTF
.	.	TRBV28	TRBJ2-1	TGTGCCAGCAGATCCGTATCCGGACTACCTCTGATCAATGAGCAGTTCTTC	CASRSVSGLPLINEQFF
.	TRBD2	TRBV19	TRBJ2-1	TGTGCCAGTAGTCCCCGGACTAGCGGGAAGCCTTACAATGAGCAGTTCTTC	CASSPRTSGKPYNEQFF
once	.	TRBV4-1	TRBJ2-3	TGCGCCAGCAGCCAAGGGCGAATAGCCACAGATACGCAGTATTTT	CASSQGRIATDTQYF
.	TRBD1	TRBV11-2	TRBJ1-2	TGTGCCAGCAGCTTAGCAGGGGGCGCGGTCTATGGCTACACCTTC	CASSLAGGAVYGYTF
few	.	TRBV30	TRBJ2-5	TGTGCCTGGAGTGTACAGGGCCCAGAGACCCAGTACTTC	CAWSVQGPETQYF
.	.	TRBV2	TRBJ1-1	TGTGCCAGCACTTTCGAAGAGTACACTGAAGCTTTCTTT	CASTFEEYTEAFF
.	.	TRBV28	TRBJ2-7	TGTGCCAGCAGCTGGACAGCGAGCTCCTACGAGCAGTACTTC	CASSWTASSYEQYF
once	TRBD2	TRBV15	TRBJ2-7	TGTGCCACCAGCAGGGGGACTAGCGGAGCCTACGAGCAGTACTTC	CATSRGTSGAYEQYF
.	TRBD1	TRBV6-5	TRBJ1-2	TGTGCCAGCAGTTACCCTATGGGACAGGGCTTCGGCTACACCTTC	CASSYPMGQGFGYTF
.	.	TRBV6-5	TRBJ2-7	TGTGCCAGCAGTTACTCACCCCCGGGACTCACGGGGGAGCAGTACTTC	CASSYSPPGLTGEQYF
few	.	TRBV7-2	TRBJ2-7	TGTGCCAGCAGCTTTGTGCCGAGGGCCCCCTACGAGCAGTACTTC	CASSFVPRAPYEQYF